Listed here are 18 T cell receptor beta chains from one sample, sequenced in a study of cytomegalovirus exposure and HLA in healthy donors. Primers for the PCR totalled 60 Vbeta and 13 Jbeta. Data came from immunoSEQ multiplex PCR; TCRdb stores just in-frame clones and leaves some out. The sample carries about 140,000 clones, nearly 90% recorded once. Sequencing used PBMCs. All receptors derive from a woman aged 35 to 49 in good health and CMV-seronegative.

This clone was seen a handful of times. Relative to the germline gene, one junction end is altered; a read error may explain this. The CDR3 DNA reads TGTTCCAGCAGCTTACCCCCTTACGAGCAGTACTTC. It translates to CSSSLPPYEQYF. The chain couples TRBV7-9 to TRBJ2-7; D is undetermined. Germline values: CDR1 SEHNR, CDR2 FQNEAQ (reference sequence). The CDR3 consists of 12 residues.

This sequence joins TRBV4-3 and TRBJ2-3; tentatively, D is TRBD1 (6 bases). V lost 3 bases to trimming and J lost 1 base, with 8 bases between them. CDR1 LGHNA and CDR2 YSLEER come from the germline V gene. This CDR3 is built from 14 residues. In DNA form, the CDR3 reads TGCGCCAGCAGCCAGGGGACACGCACAGATACGCAGTATTTT. Protein product: CASSQGTRTDTQYF.

V usage is TRBV4-2 and J usage is TRBJ1-3; 7 bases fit TRBD1. Losses at the gene ends were 4 bases for V and 5 bases for J; bases not matched to a gene: 11. Germline CDR1 LGHNA, CDR2 YNFKEQ. The CDR3 contains 16 residues. In nucleotides, the CDR3 is TGTGCCAGCAGCCCCCTAGCCCGGACAGGTAGAAACACCATATATTTT. Amino acids: CASSPLARTGRNTIYF.

This chain uses TRBV6-1 with TRBJ1-3; D gene ambiguous. CDR1 is MNHNS, CDR2 SASEGT, per germline. V lost 5 bases, J lost 6 bases, and 5 bases lay in between. CDR3 size: 11 residues. CDR3 loop: CASSSQNTIYF. The CDR3 DNA follows: TGTGCCAGCAGTTCCCAAAACACCATATATTTT.

The chain has TRBV7-9 and TRBJ2-3; the D gene is possibly TRBD2 (5 bases). Germline-derived CDR1 and CDR2 are SEHNR and FQNEAQ (reference sequence). Trimming removed 3 bases at V and 2 bases at J, with 12 bases between. CDR3 length: 15 amino acids. CDR3 sequence (DNA): TGTGCCAGCAGCTTTGGGGAGAGCAACACAGATACGCAGTATTTT. This encodes CASSFGESNTDTQYF.

This sequence joins TRBV6-1 and TRBJ1-2, with no clear D. V lost 2 bases, J lost 4 bases, and 11 bases lay in between. Germline lookup yields CDR1 MNHNS and CDR2 SASEGT. This CDR3 region has 14 residues. The CDR3 region is CASSEKGGFYGYTF. The DNA for the CDR3 is TGTGCCAGCAGTGAAAAGGGCGGGTTCTATGGCTACACCTTC.

This chain links TRBV5-6 with TRBJ2-7, with TRBD2 matching 8 bases. Per the germline V gene, CDR1 is SGHDT and CDR2 is YYEEEE. The J segment lost 5 bases and the V segment lost 0 bases, leaving 4 bases of the junction unmatched. This CDR3 has 14 amino acids. In nucleotides, the CDR3 is TGTGCCAGCAGCTTGGTCGGACTAGCCCACGAGCAGTACTTC. Translated, it gives CASSLVGLAHEQYF.

This rearrangement joins TRBV18 to TRBJ2-1; D possibly corresponds to TRBD2 (5 bases). CDR3 length: 14 residues. Germline V gene data show CDR1 as KGHSH and CDR2 as LQKENI. V lost 4 bases, J lost 2 bases, and 9 bases lay in between. CDR3 residues: CASSQGGPYNEQFF. In nucleotides, the CDR3 is TGTGCCAGCTCACAGGGCGGGCCCTACAATGAGCAGTTCTTC.

CDR3 DNA: TGTGCCAGCAGCTTAAGGTCCCAGGGTGGTGAAAAACTGTTTTTT. Encoded protein: CASSLRSQGGEKLFF. The chain carries TRBV13 and TRBJ1-4, with D possibly being TRBD1 (5 bases). CDR3 length equals 15 residues. The V and J ends lost 2 bases and 7 bases respectively, with 14 bases between them. The germline V gene encodes CDR1 PRHDT and CDR2 FYEKMQ (reference sequence).

The CDR3 nucleotides are TGTGCCAGCAGGGGACAGTCATATCAGCCCCAGCATTTT. Translation: CASRGQSYQPQHF. This chain joins TRBV6-5 and TRBJ1-5; the match to TRBD1 covers 7 bases. After removal of 6 bases from V and 5 bases from J, the junction contained 4 bases not matched to a gene. Germline V CDR1 and CDR2: MNHEY, SVGAGI. This CDR3 is 13 amino acids long.

The J gene is TRBJ2-7, the V gene TRBV5-1; D not certain. V shed 2 bases and J shed 2 bases, with 5 bases lying between them. Germline V CDR1 and CDR2: SGHRS, YFSETQ. The CDR3 is 12 residues long. The CDR3 here is CASSLSTYEQYF. As DNA, the CDR3 is TGCGCCAGCAGCTTATCCACCTACGAGCAGTACTTC.

The chain carries TRBV18 and TRBJ2-1; 7 bases are a match to TRBD1. This CDR3 has 14 residues. After removal of 4 bases from V and 5 bases from J, the junction contained 5 bases not matched to a gene. Per the germline V gene, CDR1 is KGHSH and CDR2 is LQKENI. The CDR3 is CASSQGQPDNEQFF. DNA for the CDR3: TGTGCCAGCTCACAGGGACAGCCGGACAATGAGCAGTTCTTC.

The chain combines TRBV11-2 with TRBJ2-2; D call uncertain. This CDR3 has 12 amino acids. The V end lost 5 bases, the J end lost 3 bases, and 4 bases lay between the germline ends. Germline loops: CDR1 SGHAT, CDR2 FQNNGV. The CDR3 loop reads CASSRYTGELFF. The CDR3 DNA is TGTGCCAGCAGCCGTTACACCGGGGAGCTGTTTTTT.

The chain employs TRBV6-1 and TRBJ2-1, with a weak D call TRBD1 (5 bases). The V gene's germline CDR1 is MNHNS and CDR2 SASEGT. V lost 0 bases to trimming and J lost 6 bases, with 15 bases between them. The CDR3 is made up of 16 amino acids. The CDR3 DNA follows: TGTGCCAGCAGTGAAGCGGGGTTAAATACAGGCAATGAGCAGTTCTTC. Translated, it gives CASSEAGLNTGNEQFF.

About this clone: At one end the junction does not follow the germline gene, possibly because of a read error. The gene calls are TRBV7-9 and TRBJ2-1; 11 positions match TRBD2. The CDR3 runs to 16 residues. Germline loops: CDR1 SEHNR, CDR2 FQNEAQ (reference sequence). In DNA, the CDR3 is TGTTCCAGCAGCTTGCTTAGGCTAGCGGGAGGTCATGAGCAGTTCTTC. It codes for CSSSLLRLAGGHEQFF.

J is TRBJ1-1 and V is TRBV4-2, with no clear D. The ends were cut back, 0 bases at V and 1 base at J, with 15 bases in the middle. This CDR3 is 17 amino acids long. Germline CDR1 LGHNA, CDR2 YNFKEQ. CDR3 protein: CASSQDGRGWANTEAFF. CDR3 DNA sequence: TGTGCCAGCAGCCAAGATGGCCGGGGTTGGGCGAACACTGAAGCTTTCTTT.

The rearrangement joins TRBV5-1 to TRBJ1-2; D is perhaps TRBD1 (6 bases). The germline V and J ends were trimmed by 6 bases and 4 bases, with 16 bases remaining between them. Germline-derived CDR1 and CDR2 are SGHRS and YFSETQ. The CDR3 totals 14 residues. CDR3 residues: CASKQGMGAYGYTF. Written as DNA, the CDR3 is TGCGCCAGCAAACAGGGTATGGGGGCCTATGGCTACACCTTC.

The CDR3 loop is CATAGGRTYNEQFF. The CDR3 bases are TGTGCCACCGCAGGGGGTCGAACCTACAATGAGCAGTTCTTC. The chain combines TRBV10-3 with TRBJ2-1; 7 positions match TRBD1. This CDR3 spans 14 amino acids. V lost 10 bases and J lost 2; bases outside the gene matches: 8. Per germline, CDR1 ENHRY and CDR2 SYGVKD.